A selection of T cell receptor beta chains follows, all from one sample in a study of graft-versus-host responses after intestinal transplantation. These receptors' targets are unknown. Only in-frame clones appear in the TCRdb table, and some are missing; sequencing was by immunoSEQ multiplex PCR. The sample includes about 100,000 clones, roughly 87% of them seen just once. This material consisted of unstimulated CD4+ T cells sorted from spleen or lymph node cells, taken before transplant. The receptors were sampled from a human donor who was the organ donor for an intestinal transplant. Each CDR3 is given with its conserved first and last residue. D genes are given only for firm matches. The size entry is marked missing in some rows and otherwise reads once, few, many or a size class.

CDR3nt	CDR3aa	j_gene	abundance	v_gene	d_gene
TGTGCCAGCAGCTTGGATGGCAGGCCCTCTGAAAAACTGTTTTTT	CASSLDGRPSEKLFF	TRBJ1-4	once	TRBV5-4	NA
TGTGCCAGCAGCTTGGACAGGTCCTTTCCCGGCTACACCTTC	CASSLDRSFPGYTF	TRBJ1-2	NA	TRBV7-2	TRBD1
TGTGCCTGGAGTGTCATACTCCCTCTGGGAGGCGTTGGAAACACCATATATTTT	CAWSVILPLGGVGNTIYF	TRBJ1-3	NA	TRBV30	NA
TGCAGCGCCTCCGGTTACTACGAGCAGTACTTC	CSASGYYEQYF	TRBJ2-7	NA	TRBV29-1	NA
TGTGCCAGCAGCTTAGAGGGTGAAGCTTTCTTT	CASSLEGEAFF	TRBJ1-1	NA	TRBV7-9	NA
TGTGCCAGCAGCTTAGCATGGGACAGAAGCTACGAGCAGTACTTC	CASSLAWDRSYEQYF	TRBJ2-7	NA	TRBV13	TRBD1
TGTGCCAGCAGCCTCCTGGGAACAGGGAAACGTGGCTACACCTTC	CASSLLGTGKRGYTF	TRBJ1-2	NA	TRBV7-2	NA
TGTGCCAGCAGCGTAGACCCGGGACTAGCGGAAAGCTCCTACAATGAGCAGTTCTTC	CASSVDPGLAESSYNEQFF	TRBJ2-1	NA	TRBV9	TRBD2
TGTGCCAGCAGCCCTACTAGCGGGGGCTTCCAAGAGACCCAGTACTTC	CASSPTSGGFQETQYF	TRBJ2-5	NA	TRBV7-2	TRBD2
TGTGCCAGCAGCTCTCCTCGGGTCGGAGGCTATGGCTACACCTTC	CASSSPRVGGYGYTF	TRBJ1-2	NA	TRBV11-2	NA
TGTGCCTGGACACACAGGGATTACAATCAGCCCCAGCATTTT	CAWTHRDYNQPQHF	TRBJ1-5	NA	TRBV30	NA
TGTGCCAGCAGCTTGGACAGGGGGCCCTACGAGCAGTACTTC	CASSLDRGPYEQYF	TRBJ2-7	NA	TRBV7-9	TRBD1
TGTGCCAGCAGCTTAACGCCGGGACAGGGCTCCTATGGCTACACCTTC	CASSLTPGQGSYGYTF	TRBJ1-2	NA	TRBV7-3	TRBD1
TGTGCCAGCAGTTCCATCCCGCGGGGCACGCAGTTCTTC	CASSSIPRGTQFF	TRBJ2-1	NA	TRBV6-5	NA
TGTGCCAGCAGGGGTGGCAGCCAAGAGACCCAGTACTTC	CASRGGSQETQYF	TRBJ2-5	NA	TRBV4-2	NA
TGTGCCAGCAGTCCCCTAGGGGCAGGCCCCTGGGCCGGGGAGCTGTTTTTT	CASSPLGAGPWAGELFF	TRBJ2-2	NA	TRBV25-1	NA
TGTGCCAGCAGCTTAGGGCAGGGCGGTGGCTACACCTTC	CASSLGQGGGYTF	TRBJ1-2	few	TRBV11-2	NA
TGTGCCAGTAGGCGAGCGGAGGCTAACTATGGCTACACCTTC	CASRRAEANYGYTF	TRBJ1-2	NA	TRBV19	NA
TGTGCCAGCAAGCGAGGGGGAGAGAACACCGGGGAGCTGTTTTTT	CASKRGGENTGELFF	TRBJ2-2	NA	TRBV6-4	NA
TGCGCCAGCAGCCCCCGACAGGGTAGATACGAGCAGTACTTC	CASSPRQGRYEQYF	TRBJ2-7	NA	TRBV5-1	TRBD1
TGTGCCAGCAGTCCCCCGGACAGGCTAAATCAGCCCCAGCATTTT	CASSPPDRLNQPQHF	TRBJ1-5	NA	TRBV28	TRBD1
TGTGCCAGCAGTTCGGGGCAGGGGGGTCAAGGCTACACCTTC	CASSSGQGGQGYTF	TRBJ1-2	NA	TRBV6-1	TRBD1
TGTGCCAGCGGTCGAAACGCGAACACCGGGGAGCTGTTTTTT	CASGRNANTGELFF	TRBJ2-2	NA	TRBV6-4	NA
TGTGCCAGTGACAGGGGAATAAACCAGCCCCAGCATTTT	CASDRGINQPQHF	TRBJ1-5	NA	TRBV19	TRBD1
TGTGCCTGGAGTGTTAAATTACAGGGTACTGAAGCTTTCTTT	CAWSVKLQGTEAFF	TRBJ1-1	NA	TRBV30	NA
TGTGCCTGGGCCGGTAGCGGGGGGGTTGGAGATACGCAGTATTTT	CAWAGSGGVGDTQYF	TRBJ2-3	NA	TRBV30	TRBD2
TGTGCCTGGAGTGTAGCGGGCCTTAGCCCCTACAATGAGCAGTTCTTC	CAWSVAGLSPYNEQFF	TRBJ2-1	NA	TRBV30	NA
TGTGCCAGCAGCTTAGATCGGACGGACCTGGGGGGCTACACCTTC	CASSLDRTDLGGYTF	TRBJ1-2	once	TRBV11-2	NA
TGTGCCAGCAGCTTAAGGACCTCGGGAACCGAGGTGTTC	CASSLRTSGTEVF	TRBJ2-7	NA	TRBV13	NA
TGTGCCAGCAGTTACCAGGACAACACCGGGGAGCTGTTTTTT	CASSYQDNTGELFF	TRBJ2-2	few	TRBV6-5	NA
TGTGCCAGCAGTGAGTCGTTGGGGAGATCACCCCTCCACTTT	CASSESLGRSPLHF	TRBJ1-6	NA	TRBV6-5	NA
TGTGCCAGTAGTATCGAGGGTCCCTACGAGCAGTACTTC	CASSIEGPYEQYF	TRBJ2-7	NA	TRBV19	NA
TGTGCCAGCAGCGTCGACAGGGGTGGGAATGAAAAACTGTTTTTT	CASSVDRGGNEKLFF	TRBJ1-4	NA	TRBV5-6	TRBD1
TGTGCCAGCAGTCTTGTGCAGGTGAACACTGAAGCTTTCTTT	CASSLVQVNTEAFF	TRBJ1-1	NA	TRBV7-9	NA
TGTGCCAGCAGCCCCGGGTTCGGGGCCTTTAATGAAAAACTGTTTTTT	CASSPGFGAFNEKLFF	TRBJ1-4	once	TRBV7-9	NA
TGTGCCAGCAGTGAAAGAAACACCGGGGAGCTGTTTTTT	CASSERNTGELFF	TRBJ2-2	NA	TRBV2	NA
TGTGCCAGCAGTTACCGGGCTAGCGGGATCAATGAGCAGTTCTTC	CASSYRASGINEQFF	TRBJ2-1	NA	TRBV6-5	TRBD2
TGTGCCAGCAGCTTGGAGGCTAGCGGGGGCTGGTACAATGAGCAGTTCTTC	CASSLEASGGWYNEQFF	TRBJ2-1	NA	TRBV5-4	TRBD2
TGTGCCACCCTCGCCCCTCGCTCCTACGAGCAGTACTTC	CATLAPRSYEQYF	TRBJ2-7	NA	TRBV6-1	NA
TGCGCCAGCAGCTTGGGCAGGGGGGGTTATGAGCAGTTCTTC	CASSLGRGGYEQFF	TRBJ2-1	NA	TRBV5-1	NA
TGTGCCAGCAGTGGGACTAGCGGGGGGGTAGGAACAGATACGCAGTATTTT	CASSGTSGGVGTDTQYF	TRBJ2-3	NA	TRBV5-4	TRBD2
TGTGCCAGCAGTTTTAGTGGATTAGGTTCACCCCTCCACTTT	CASSFSGLGSPLHF	TRBJ1-6	NA	TRBV27	NA
TGTGCCTGGAGTGTACTGCAGGGAAGCGATGGCTACACCTTC	CAWSVLQGSDGYTF	TRBJ1-2	few	TRBV30	NA
TGTGCCAGCAGTCGGCAGGGGGCGAGGTTTCCAAACACCTTC	CASSRQGARFPNTF	TRBJ1-2	NA	TRBV28	TRBD1
TGTGCCAGTAGTATTATAGGGCTAACTTCACCCCTCCACTTT	CASSIIGLTSPLHF	TRBJ1-6	NA	TRBV19	NA
TGTGCCAGCAGCTTCCCCCCTGGAAACACCATATATTTT	CASSFPPGNTIYF	TRBJ1-3	NA	TRBV7-9	NA
TGCGCCAGCAGCCTCCCCTTAGCGGGGGGGGCCCAGGGGGAGACCCAGTACTTC	CASSLPLAGGAQGETQYF	TRBJ2-5	NA	TRBV5-1	TRBD2
TGCGCCAGCAGCTTGGATAGGGCAGGGGATTCACCCCTCCACTTT	CASSLDRAGDSPLHF	TRBJ1-6	NA	TRBV5-1	NA
TGTGCCACCAGCAGAGATCTTGGGGACACCATATATTTT	CATSRDLGDTIYF	TRBJ1-3	NA	TRBV15	NA
TGCGCCAGCAGCCCGAACCAACTAGCGGGGAGCACAGATACGCAGTATTTT	CASSPNQLAGSTDTQYF	TRBJ2-3	NA	TRBV5-1	TRBD2
TGCGCCAGCAGTGGACAGGAAACGGGGACTAATGAAAAACTGTTTTTT	CASSGQETGTNEKLFF	TRBJ1-4	NA	TRBV10-2	NA
TGTGCCAGCAGTCCACCTCCCCCACGGATCGGGGAGCTGTTTTTT	CASSPPPPRIGELFF	TRBJ2-2	NA	TRBV28	NA
TGTGCCAGCAGCTCCCGCCAGGCAGGGACTAACTATGGCTACACCTTC	CASSSRQAGTNYGYTF	TRBJ1-2	NA	TRBV5-6	NA
TGTGCCAGCAGCGTAGTGGGAAACACCGGGGAGCTGTTTTTT	CASSVVGNTGELFF	TRBJ2-2	once	TRBV9	NA
TGTGCCCCACCCTTCGAAAAACTGTTTTTT	CAPPFEKLFF	TRBJ1-4	NA	TRBV30	NA
TGTGCCAGCAGTGAATTTCTGGGCGTTAGCAATCAGCCCCAGCATTTT	CASSEFLGVSNQPQHF	TRBJ1-5	NA	TRBV6-1	NA
TGTGCCAGCAGCCAAGAACGATTGAACACTGAAGCTTTCTTT	CASSQERLNTEAFF	TRBJ1-1	once	TRBV4-2	NA